This T cell receptor (beta chain) was documented in a study of cytomegalovirus exposure and HLA in healthy donors. Generated by immunoSEQ multiplex PCR, the TCRdb table keeps only in-frame clones and is missing some. Of approximately 300,000 clones listed, about nine tenths are singletons. The clonotype originates from a woman in her twenties or thirties in good health and CMV-seropositive. Material for sequencing was PBMCs.

As DNA, the CDR3 is TGTGCCAGCAGTCGGGCTAGCGGGACCTACGAGCAGTACTTC. Its translation: CASSRASGTYEQYF. The chain uses TRBV6-5 and TRBJ2-7, with 9 bases aligning to TRBD2. V shed 5 bases, J shed 2 bases, and the junction held 4 bases outside the gene matches. CDR3 length equals 14 residues. Germline CDR1 is MNHEY and CDR2 is SVGAGI.